This passage covers 19 T cell receptor beta chains from one sample sequenced in a study of T cell repertoires in cytomegalovirus infection. No antigens are known for them. TCRdb recomputed calls from the reads with MiXCR, one row per CDR3 protein. Here the sample spans 150,000 or so distinct CDR3 sequences, about 32% being singletons. This specimen was CD8+ T cells from cultured PBMCs, taken from culture after CMV antigen stimulation. The receptors originated from a human donor in good health (CMV status not recorded). Some clones in this sample may be carry-over from other donors' samples.

The V and J genes are TRBV25-1 and TRBJ2-7, with D unresolved. The germline CDR1 and CDR2 sequences are MGHDK and SYGVNS. The CDR3 has 15 residues. With 0 bases removed from V and 4 bases from J, the gap between germline ends came to 13 bases. CDR3 in amino acids: CASSEYVGREYEQYF. In DNA, the CDR3 is TGTGCCAGCAGTGAATATGTAGGGCGCGAGTACGAGCAGTACTTC.

The genes are TRBV5-6 and TRBJ2-7, with D possibly being TRBD1 or TRBD2 (6 bases each). V lost 1 base and J 3 bases, leaving 11 bases between the germline ends. Germline V gene lookup returns CDR1 SGHDT and CDR2 YYEEEE. The CDR3 length is 14 residues. The CDR3 sequence is CASSLWGALYEQYF. DNA of the CDR3: TGTGCCAGCAGCTTGTGGGGGGCTCTCTACGAGCAGTACTTC.

V and J are TRBV2 and TRBJ2-1; D is perhaps TRBD1 or TRBD2 (5 bases each). V gave up 3 bases and J gave up 2 bases, with 11 bases separating them. Germline V lookup: CDR1 SNHLY, CDR2 FYNNEI. The CDR3 runs to 15 residues. CDR3 nucleotides: TGTGCCAGCAGTGACGGGACGGCACCCTACAATGAGCAGTTCTTC. This translates into CASSDGTAPYNEQFF.

The sample holds a few counts of this clonotype. The chain joins TRBV19 to TRBJ2-1; 10 nucleotides line up with TRBD2. Trimming removed 1 base from V and 9 bases from J; junction bases left unmatched: 9. CDR1 is LNHDA, CDR2 SQIVND, per germline (reference sequence). The CDR3 is 16 residues long. CDR3 nucleotide sequence: TGTGCCAGTAGTATAGGCAGCGGGGGGGCCGCCGGTGAGCAGTTCTTC. It specifies CASSIGSGGAAGEQFF.

This clonotype was detected ten times or more. In DNA, the CDR3 is TGTGCCAGCAGCGCGAGACAGGGAGATGGCTACACCTTC. Translation: CASSARQGDGYTF. J is TRBJ1-2 and V is TRBV9, with TRBD1 identical over 7 bases. The length of the CDR3 is 13 residues. Germline V gives CDR1 SGDLS, CDR2 YYNGEE. V shed 3 bases and J 6 bases; nucleotides not matched to a gene: 5.

In its sample, this clonotype was seen a few times. J is TRBJ1-3 and V is TRBV19; no clear D. Trimming pared 7 bases from V and 4 bases from J, leaving 20 bases between. This CDR3 has 16 residues. In germline, CDR1 is LNHDA, CDR2 SQIVND (reference sequence). The CDR3 DNA reads TGTGCCAGTACCATAACGCTTTTACAGCCAGGAAACACCATATATTTT. The encoded protein is CASTITLLQPGNTIYF.

The chain recombines TRBV6-8 with TRBJ2-1, with D maybe TRBD1 (6 bases). The CDR3 contains 15 residues. Trimming stripped 2 bases from V and 1 base from J, with 9 bases between. Germline lookup yields CDR1 MNHGY and CDR2 SAAAGT. DNA for the CDR3: TGTGCCAGCAGTTACCAGGACAGATCCTACAATGAGCAGTTCTTC. This translates into CASSYQDRSYNEQFF.

The V gene is TRBV19, the J gene TRBJ1-5; D gene uncertain. Between the trimmed V and J ends, which lost 5 bases and 6 bases, there was a span of 23 bases. CDR1 and CDR2 (germline): LNHDA, SQIVND (reference sequence). The CDR3 extends over 17 amino acids. Here the CDR3 reads CASSLPLGSPEIQPQHF. The DNA of the CDR3 is TGTGCCAGTAGTTTACCGTTGGGCAGCCCCGAAATTCAGCCCCAGCATTTT.

This clonotype showed up just a few times. V gene TRBV7-3 combines with J gene TRBJ2-3, with D possibly TRBD1 on 5 matching bases. The V and J ends lost 1 base and 8 bases respectively, with 10 bases between them. CDR3 length equals 13 residues. Germline CDR1 SGHTA, CDR2 FQGTGA. This CDR3 reads CASSLMGQGTQYF. CDR3 coding DNA: TGTGCCAGCAGCTTAATGGGGCAGGGTACGCAGTATTTT.

The genes are TRBV19 and TRBJ1-5; weak D call: TRBD1 (6 bases). V lost 4 bases to trimming and J lost 6 bases, with 16 bases between them. In germline, CDR1 is LNHDA, CDR2 SQIVND (reference sequence). The CDR3 spans 15 residues. CDR3 region: CASSTFGGWIQPQHF. The CDR3 DNA sequence: TGTGCCAGTAGTACGTTCGGGGGCTGGATTCAGCCCCAGCATTTT.

This clonotype has a count of ten or more. The CDR3 coding sequence is TGTGCCAGCAGTGAGGACGACTTTCAAGATACGCAGTATTTT. Its protein is CASSEDDFQDTQYF. The gene calls are TRBV2 and TRBJ2-3; no firm D call. This CDR3 has 14 amino acids. Germline V CDR1 and CDR2: SNHLY, FYNNEI. V lost 3 bases to trimming and J lost 5 bases, with 12 bases between them.

The chain couples TRBV11-2 to TRBJ2-1; D gene ambiguous. The germline CDR1 and CDR2 sequences are SGHAT and FQNNGV. The CDR3 has 16 amino acids. Trimming took 8 bases from V and 0 from J, leaving 17 bases between them. CDR3 nucleotides: TGTGCCAGCTCATCGACGGAACCCAGCTCCTACAATGAGCAGTTCTTC. Protein: CASSSTEPSSYNEQFF. The full variable domain, in which reference TRBV11-2 and TRBJ2-1 provide the parts outside the CDR3, is EAGVAQSPRYKIIEKRQSVAFWCNPISGHATLYWYQQILGQGPKLLIQFQNNGVVDDSQLPKDRFSAERLKGVDSTLKIQPAKLEDSAVYLCASSSTEPSSYNEQFFGPGTRLTVL.

The V call is TRBV12-3 or TRBV12-4, the J call TRBJ2-2; no clear D. This CDR3 is 13 amino acids long. V lost 6 bases, J lost 2 bases, and 7 bases lay in between. The CDR3 DNA is TGTGCCAGCAGCGCGGCAAACACCGGGGAGCTGTTTTTT. This codes for CASSAANTGELFF.

In nucleotides, the CDR3 is TGTGCCAGCAGCGACGGGACTAGCGGGGCTTACGAGCAGTACTTC. Its translation is CASSDGTSGAYEQYF. The genes are TRBV11-1 and TRBJ2-7, with 13 bases lining up with TRBD2. Trimming cost V 5 bases and J 4 bases; bases outside gene matches: 5. Germline CDR1 is SGHAT and CDR2 is FQDESV (reference sequence). The CDR3 runs 15 residues. The complete variable domain, with remaining parts taken from reference TRBV11-1 and TRBJ2-7, reads EAEVAQSPRYKITEKSQAVAFWCDPISGHATLYWYRQILGQGPELLVQFQDESVVDDSQLPKDRFSAERLKGVDSTLKIQPAELGDSAMYLCASSDGTSGAYEQYFGPGTRLTVT.

There are a few counts of this clonotype. The V and J genes are TRBV7-2 and TRBJ2-7; D is tentatively TRBD1 or TRBD2 (5 bases each). CDR3 length equals 14 residues. Germline V gives CDR1 SGHTA, CDR2 FQGNSA. The V end lost 4 bases, the J end lost 3 bases, and 13 bases lay between the germline ends. The CDR3 DNA sequence: TGTGCCAGCAGCTACCGGGACGGTTACTACGAGCAGTACTTC. Amino acids: CASSYRDGYYEQYF.

This chain connects TRBV7-6 to TRBJ2-2; TRBD1 agrees at 12 bases. The germline V gene encodes CDR1 SGHVS and CDR2 FNYEAQ. V gave up 0 bases and J gave up 6 bases; unmatched junction bases: 8. This CDR3 region has 18 residues. CDR3: CASSLAGPGQGAAGELFF. The CDR3 bases are TGTGCCAGCAGCTTAGCGGGTCCGGGACAGGGGGCGGCCGGGGAGCTGTTTTTT.

This clonotype was picked up a small number of times. The chain joins TRBV7-8 to TRBJ2-1; D gene uncertain. The germline V gene encodes CDR1 SGHVS and CDR2 FQNEAQ. Trimming shortened V by 5 bases and J by 7 bases, and 18 bases separated the two germline ends. This CDR3 spans 15 amino acids. The CDR3 region is CASSTDVGLGNEQFF. The CDR3 region has the DNA TGTGCCAGCAGCACCGACGTGGGGTTAGGGAATGAGCAGTTCTTC.

The genes are TRBV12-3 or TRBV12-4 and TRBJ1-1; perhaps TRBD1 as D (5 bases). Trimming left V 5 bases short and J 2 bases short, with 15 bases between. The CDR3 runs 15 residues. CDR3 DNA sequence: TGTGCCAGCAGTCCCGCGGGGGGTTTCAACACTGAAGCTTTCTTT. This codes for CASSPAGGFNTEAFF.

This chain connects TRBV2 to TRBJ1-1; D is uncertain. Germline V gene sequence: CDR1 SNHLY, CDR2 FYNNEI. The V end lost 2 bases, the J end lost 3 bases, and 10 bases lay between the germline ends. This CDR3 comprises 14 residues. The CDR3 spells CASSEWAGYTEAFF. CDR3 nucleotide sequence: TGTGCCAGCAGTGAATGGGCAGGATACACTGAAGCTTTCTTT.